This T cell receptor beta chain emerged from a study of radiation and T cells in renal cell carcinoma. Findings and caveats of the study: From baseline, blood top tumor clonotypes peaked at 2 weeks post-radiation.

Sequenced by immunoSEQ multiplex PCR; TCRdb stores in-frame clones only, minus some. The table lists fewer than 200,000 clones, about 85% of them singletons. Losses at the gene ends were 1 base for V and 0 bases for J; bases not matched to a gene: 9. This CDR3 contains 18 residues. CDR1 and CDR2 from the germline V gene are SGHTA and FQGTGA. Time point specified: blood 4 weeks post-SBRT, at nephrectomy. Sample treatment: 15 Gy SBRT to primary tumor, nephrectomy 4 weeks later. Nephrectomy followed 15 Gy stereotactic body radiation by 4 weeks. After SBRT, blood was collected at 2 and 4 weeks, plus baseline. Clear cell pathology was present in this patient's renal cell carcinoma. As concerns this clone: Its specificity is unknown.

The source of this sequence is a woman aged 45-65 years with renal cell carcinoma. The chain links TRBV7-3 to TRBJ2-3; 8 bases are shared with TRBD2. The material sequenced was blood, taken from a patient whose treatment included radiotherapy and nephrectomy. The DNA for the CDR3 is TGTGCCAGCAGCTTAAAAGGGTTTAGCGGGGTGAGCACAGATACGCAGTATTTT. It specifies CASSLKGFSGVSTDTQYF.